This TCR beta chain was observed in a study of T cell clonotyping in hematopoietic cell transplantation. Study-wide results and limits: At the given depth, recipient repertoires were over 95% de novo clonotypes.

The germline CDR1 and CDR2 sequences are SGHDN and FVKESK. The V gene end was trimmed by 6 bases and the J gene end by 0 bases; junction bases not matched to a gene: 3. There are 14 residues in the CDR3. This clone was seen only once. Antigen: not known. Time point noted: recipient sample about 28 days before transplant, after cytoreduction. TCRdb's table, derived via immunoSEQ multiplex PCR, lists solely in-frame clones and lacks some. The data contain approximately 26,000 clones, approximately 82% of them singletons. This sequence was found in a woman aged 60 to 75 with acute myeloid leukemia. Some clones in this sample may be carry-over from other donors' samples. V gene TRBV14 combines with J gene TRBJ1-1; TRBD1 agrees at 8 bases. This material consisted of peripheral blood mononuclear cells, taken before stem cell transplant. The CDR3 region has the DNA TGTGCCAGCAGTCTACAGGGGGTGAACACTGAAGCTTTCTTT. It is translated as CASSLQGVNTEAFF.